These 7 T cell receptor beta chains came from one sample sequenced in a study of response to subunit inactivated influenza vaccine. Using its own MiXCR run on the RT-PCR reads, TCRdb lists one record per CDR3 protein. This sample has 500,000 to 600,000 distinct CDR3 sequences, with under 9% found just once. Specimen: PBMCs from blood, collected roughly 24 months after vaccination. These receptors all come from a man in his fifties or sixties who received an inactivated influenza vaccine.

The rearrangement joins TRBV6-1 to TRBJ2-7, with a possible D match to TRBD1 (6 bases). The germline V gene has CDR1 MNHNS and CDR2 SASEGT. Trimming left V 3 bases short and J 3 bases short, with 15 bases between. This CDR3 region has 15 residues. The CDR3 nucleotides are TGTGCCAGCAGTGAGATGTGGACAGAAAACTACGAGCAGTACTTC. This encodes CASSEMWTENYEQYF.

This clonotype showed up many times. This rearrangement joins TRBV29-1 to TRBJ1-2; a possible D gene is TRBD1 (5 bases). V lost 4 bases, J lost 2 bases, and 8 bases lay in between. CDR1 SQVTM and CDR2 ANQGSEA come from the germline V gene. This CDR3 comprises 12 residues. For the CDR3, the DNA is TGCAGCGTTGGACAGACGAACTATGGCTACACCTTC. Protein sequence: CSVGQTNYGYTF.

This chain joins TRBV7-6 and TRBJ2-3; no reliable D call. The CDR3 is 14 amino acids. Germline CDR1 SGHVS, CDR2 FNYEAQ. V lost 2 bases and J 2 bases, leaving 8 bases between the germline ends. CDR3 region: CASSLRHSTDTQYF. DNA for the CDR3: TGTGCCAGCAGCTTACGGCATTCCACAGATACGCAGTATTTT.

The rearrangement uses TRBV30 and TRBJ2-7; 11 positions match TRBD2. The germline V gene encodes CDR1 GTSNPN and CDR2 SVGIG (reference sequence). The trim removed 6 bases at V and 1 base at J, leaving 5 bases unmatched. This CDR3 region has 14 residues. The CDR3 DNA reads TGTGCCTGCTCGACTAGCGGGACTTCCTACGAGCAGTACTTC. It encodes CACSTSGTSYEQYF.

This clonotype has only a few counts. V gene TRBV18 combines with J gene TRBJ2-1; 8 nucleotides agree with TRBD1. Germline CDR1 is KGHSH and CDR2 is LQKENI. The CDR3 spans 12 residues. The trim removed 3 bases at V and 15 bases at J, leaving 7 bases unmatched. This CDR3 is CASSPQDRAGFF. The CDR3 DNA follows: TGTGCCAGCTCACCTCAGGACAGGGCCGGGTTCTTC.

This clonotype was counted many times. The chain recombines TRBV18 with TRBJ2-3, with D hard to call. With 5 bases removed from V and 6 bases from J, the gap between germline ends came to 9 bases. The CDR3 consists of 12 residues. Per the germline V gene, CDR1 is KGHSH and CDR2 is LQKENI. CDR3 sequence: CASSGSRDTQYF. CDR3 in DNA: TGTGCCAGCTCAGGTAGCCGGGATACGCAGTATTTT. The full variable domain, in which reference TRBV18 and TRBJ2-3 provide the parts outside the CDR3, is NAGVMQNPRHLVRRRGQEARLRCSPMKGHSHVYWYRQLPEEGLKFMVYLQKENIIDESGMPKERFSAEFPKEGPSILRIQQVVRGDSAAYFCASSGSRDTQYFGPGTRLTVL.

The chain combines TRBV3-1 with TRBJ2-1, with 10 nucleotides matching TRBD2. The CDR3 is made up of 17 amino acids. Germline V lookup: CDR1 LGHDT, CDR2 YNNKEL (reference sequence). The V segment lost 4 bases and the J segment 3 bases; nucleotides outside the gene matches: 9. As DNA, the CDR3 is TGTGCCAGCAGCCGTCTTGGGGCTAGCGGGAGCTACAATGAGCAGTTCTTC. Its translation is CASSRLGASGSYNEQFF.